A selection of T cell receptor beta chains follows, all from one sample in a study of T cell responses to AZD1222 COVID-19 vaccine. Sequencing was performed with immunoSEQ multiplex PCR; in TCRdb, only in-frame clones are kept and a portion is missing. The sample comprises over 110,000 clones, roughly 93% of which are singletons, and around 10% rests with the top ten. The specimen was peripheral blood, collected 28 days after the second AZD1222 dose. The receptors shown here come from an adult who received the AZD1222 COVID-19 vaccine. Each CDR3 is given with its conserved first and last residue. A D gene is named only where the DNA matches it firmly. Size is omitted from some rows. Given values are once, few, many or a class for expanded clones.

J | size | V | D | CDR3 | DNA
TRBJ2-1 | - | TRBV7-8 | - | CASSPSRGGKLNEQFF | TGTGCCAGCAGCCCCTCCCGCGGAGGAAAACTCAATGAGCAGTTCTTC
TRBJ2-3 | - | TRBV9 | - | CASSGASSTDTQYF | TGTGCCAGCAGCGGGGCCTCTAGCACAGATACGCAGTATTTT
TRBJ1-1 | - | TRBV7-9 | TRBD1 | CASSSLQGAKTEAFF | TGTGCCAGCAGCTCGCTACAGGGGGCGAAGACTGAAGCTTTCTTT
TRBJ2-1 | - | TRBV6-4 | - | CASSLGRNNEQFF | TGTGCCAGCAGTCTGGGTAGGAACAATGAGCAGTTCTTC
TRBJ1-6 | few | TRBV7-9 | - | CASSSGTENSPLHF | TGTGCCAGCAGCAGTGGGACGGAGAATTCACCCCTCCACTTT
TRBJ1-3 | - | TRBV29-1 | - | CSVIRGNTIYF | TGCAGCGTAATTCGTGGAAACACCATATATTTT
TRBJ1-6 | - | TRBV12-3/TRBV12-4 | - | CASSLAYSPLHF | TGTGCCAGCAGTTTGGCGTATTCACCCCTCCACTTT
TRBJ2-7 | - | TRBV7-2 | - | CASSFSGDAYEQYF | TGTGCCAGCAGCTTTTCTGGGGATGCCTACGAGCAGTACTTC
TRBJ1-5 | - | TRBV9 | - | CASSVGGGSDQPQHF | TGTGCCAGCAGCGTAGGGGGCGGTTCGGATCAGCCCCAGCATTTT
TRBJ1-2 | - | TRBV25-1 | TRBD1 | CASSARDSVYNYGYTF | TGTGCCAGCAGCGCCCGGGACAGCGTTTATAACTATGGCTACACCTTC
TRBJ2-1 | - | TRBV11-3 | - | CASSTFGGHNEQFF | TGTGCCAGCAGCACCTTTGGCGGACACAATGAGCAGTTCTTC
TRBJ1-2 | - | TRBV19 | - | CASSILRPNYGYTF | TGTGCCAGTAGTATACTGCGGCCCAACTATGGCTACACCTTC
TRBJ1-1 | - | TRBV4-3 | TRBD1 | CASSQAPTGWAEAFF | TGCGCCAGCAGCCAAGCCCCGACAGGGTGGGCTGAAGCTTTCTTT
TRBJ1-2 | - | TRBV7-2 | - | CASSLGDRTTGGYTF | TGTGCCAGCAGCTTAGGTGACAGGACCACGGGGGGCTACACCTTC
TRBJ1-2 | - | TRBV7-9 | - | CASSSTDNYGYTF | TGTGCCAGCAGCTCGACAGATAACTATGGCTACACCTTC
TRBJ2-6 | - | TRBV6-5 | - | CASSFSGANVLTF | TGTGCCAGCAGTTTTTCTGGGGCCAACGTCCTGACTTTC
TRBJ2-1 | - | TRBV2 | - | CASSRSIRNEQFF | TGTGCCAGCAGTCGGAGTATTAGGAATGAGCAGTTCTTC
TRBJ2-5 | - | TRBV5-4 | - | CASSLPGTKETQYF | TGTGCCAGCAGCCTGCCAGGGACGAAAGAGACCCAGTACTTC
TRBJ1-4 | - | TRBV6-5 | - | CASSLEGGNEKLFF | TGTGCCAGCAGCCTTGAAGGGGGGAATGAAAAACTGTTTTTT
TRBJ1-2 | - | TRBV18 | - | CASSPGLGNYGYTF | TGTGCCAGCTCACCTGGACTGGGAAACTATGGCTACACCTTC
TRBJ1-3 | - | TRBV18 | TRBD1 | CASSPKTGGSGNTIYF | TGTGCCAGCTCACCGAAAACAGGGGGATCTGGAAACACCATATATTTT
TRBJ1-2 | few | TRBV19 | TRBD1 | CASSDRGLSGYTF | TGTGCCAGTAGTGACAGGGGGCTGAGTGGCTACACCTTC